A selection of T cell receptor beta chains follows, all from one sample in a study of T cell changes during pregnancy in multiple sclerosis. Libraries were prepared by immunoSEQ multiplex PCR; TCRdb keeps only in-frame clonotypes and omits some of them. The table records some 99,000 clones, about 91% of them present only once. The starting material was peripheral blood, obtained after pregnancy. Receptors originate from a female donor in good health, enrolled as a control in a pregnancy study. The CDR3 runs from the conserved cysteine through the conserved F or W. The D gene is left open where the match is weak. Not every row has a clone size; where given, it reads once, few, many or a size class.

V	size	D	J	CDR3	DNA
TRBV5-1	-	TRBD1	TRBJ2-1	CATSDRKTGDEQFF	TGCGCCACCTCAGACAGAAAAACAGGGGATGAGCAGTTCTTC
TRBV19	-	-	TRBJ1-6	CASSISGQGFSSPLHF	TGTGCCAGTAGTATATCCGGACAAGGTTTTAGTTCACCCCTCCACTTT
TRBV1	once	-	TRBJ2-5	CTSSPNPRETQYF	TGCACCAGCAGCCCCAATCCTAGGGAGACCCAGTACTTC
TRBV6-6	-	-	TRBJ1-2	CASSYSSGNYGYTF	TGTGCCAGCAGTTACTCTTCGGGGAACTATGGCTACACCTTC
TRBV11-2	-	TRBD1	TRBJ1-2	CASSSFTGENYGYTF	TGTGCCAGCAGCTCATTTACAGGGGAAAACTATGGCTACACCTTC
TRBV15	once	TRBD2	TRBJ2-2	CATSGAASGRVGTGELFF	TGTGCCACCAGCGGTGCGGCTAGCGGGAGAGTAGGGACCGGGGAGCTGTTTTTT
TRBV27	-	TRBD1	TRBJ2-7	CASGTGASYEQYF	TGTGCCAGTGGGACAGGGGCGTCCTACGAGCAGTACTTC
TRBV5-6	-	TRBD1	TRBJ2-1	CASSPGTGNEQFF	TGTGCCAGCAGCCCAGGGACAGGGAATGAGCAGTTCTTC
TRBV6-5	-	-	TRBJ1-2	CASSYSAAGANYGYTF	TGTGCCAGCAGTTACTCGGCGGCAGGGGCCAACTATGGCTACACCTTC
TRBV9	-	-	TRBJ1-2	CASSVYGSSSGGYTF	TGTGCCAGCAGCGTATACGGGTCTTCATCGGGAGGCTACACCTTC
TRBV5-8	-	TRBD2	TRBJ2-3	CASLTGTTTDTQYF	TGTGCCAGCCTTACCGGGACTACCACAGATACGCAGTATTTT
TRBV19	few	TRBD1	TRBJ2-7	CASSITQGSEQYF	TGTGCCAGTAGTATCACACAGGGGAGCGAGCAGTACTTC
TRBV4-1	-	-	TRBJ2-7	CASSQGGTYEQYF	TGCGCCAGCAGCCAAGGCGGGACCTACGAGCAGTACTTC
TRBV7-9	-	TRBD1	TRBJ2-6	CASSLRQGTSGANVLTF	TGTGCCAGCAGCTTACGACAGGGTACCTCTGGGGCCAACGTCCTGACTTTC
TRBV11-2	-	TRBD1	TRBJ1-1	CASSARDRGLTNTEAFF	TGTGCCAGCAGCGCCCGGGACAGGGGGTTAACGAACACTGAAGCTTTCTTT
TRBV6-5	-	-	TRBJ2-5	CASSYASQETQYF	TGTGCCAGCAGTTACGCTAGTCAAGAGACCCAGTACTTC
TRBV19	-	-	TRBJ1-5	CASSIGGRGNQPQHF	TGTGCCAGTAGTATAGGCGGTCGGGGCAATCAGCCCCAGCATTTT
TRBV28	-	-	TRBJ2-7	CASPPPGQEPIYSEQYF	TGTGCCAGCCCGCCGCCGGGACAAGAGCCGATTTATAGCGAGCAGTACTTC
TRBV6-6	-	-	TRBJ1-4	CASSYGVGGEKLFF	TGTGCCAGCAGTTACGGGGTAGGGGGTGAAAAACTGTTTTTT
TRBV5-1	once	TRBD1	TRBJ1-2	CASSLDRGIYGYTF	TGCGCCAGCAGCTTGGACAGGGGGATCTATGGCTACACCTTC
TRBV9	-	-	TRBJ2-5	CASPGNRVGQETQYF	TGTGCCAGCCCTGGTAACAGGGTGGGCCAAGAGACCCAGTACTTC
TRBV6-1	-	-	TRBJ1-5	CASSGDSENQPQHF	TGTGCCAGCAGTGGAGACAGCGAAAATCAGCCCCAGCATTTT
TRBV10-3	once	-	TRBJ2-3	CAISERPDWDTQYF	TGTGCCATCAGTGAGCGACCAGACTGGGATACGCAGTATTTT
TRBV28	-	-	TRBJ1-3	CASSFRGNTIYF	TGTGCCAGCAGTTTTAGAGGAAACACCATATATTTT
TRBV28	few	-	TRBJ1-2	CASKTGYGYTF	TGTGCCAGCAAGACAGGTTACGGCTACACCTTC
TRBV4-1	-	-	TRBJ1-5	CASSQVGLAGRRQPQHF	TGCGCCAGCAGCCAAGTCGGTCTGGCAGGGCGACGACAGCCCCAGCATTTT
TRBV19	-	-	TRBJ1-2	CASSMAAQGLFGYTF	TGTGCCAGTAGTATGGCAGCTCAGGGATTGTTTGGCTACACCTTC
TRBV5-8	-	-	TRBJ2-7	CASSFNGVAYEQYF	TGTGCCAGCAGCTTCAACGGGGTAGCCTACGAGCAGTACTTC
TRBV10-3	once	-	TRBJ1-1	CAIVATANTEAFF	TGTGCCATCGTTGCGACAGCAAACACTGAAGCTTTCTTT
TRBV11-3	-	-	TRBJ2-2	CASSFSWGDTGELFF	TGTGCCAGCAGCTTCAGTTGGGGGGACACCGGGGAGCTGTTTTTT
TRBV7-6	-	-	TRBJ1-6	CASSLKPGHGNSPLHF	TGTGCCAGCAGCTTAAAACCAGGACATGGCAATTCACCCCTCCACTTT
TRBV28	-	-	TRBJ2-3	CASSSTGIGVRDTQYF	TGTGCCAGCAGTTCTACAGGGATTGGGGTAAGGGATACGCAGTATTTT
TRBV2	-	TRBD1	TRBJ2-3	CASSEGQGKDTQYF	TGTGCCAGCAGTGAAGGACAGGGTAAAGATACGCAGTATTTT
TRBV4-2	-	-	TRBJ2-7	CASSQGQGGYRDEQYF	TGTGCCAGCAGCCAAGGCCAGGGGGGATACAGGGACGAGCAGTACTTC
TRBV7-8	-	TRBD1	TRBJ2-7	CASSPLDRGESYEQYF	TGTGCCAGCAGCCCCCTCGACAGGGGTGAGAGCTACGAGCAGTACTTC